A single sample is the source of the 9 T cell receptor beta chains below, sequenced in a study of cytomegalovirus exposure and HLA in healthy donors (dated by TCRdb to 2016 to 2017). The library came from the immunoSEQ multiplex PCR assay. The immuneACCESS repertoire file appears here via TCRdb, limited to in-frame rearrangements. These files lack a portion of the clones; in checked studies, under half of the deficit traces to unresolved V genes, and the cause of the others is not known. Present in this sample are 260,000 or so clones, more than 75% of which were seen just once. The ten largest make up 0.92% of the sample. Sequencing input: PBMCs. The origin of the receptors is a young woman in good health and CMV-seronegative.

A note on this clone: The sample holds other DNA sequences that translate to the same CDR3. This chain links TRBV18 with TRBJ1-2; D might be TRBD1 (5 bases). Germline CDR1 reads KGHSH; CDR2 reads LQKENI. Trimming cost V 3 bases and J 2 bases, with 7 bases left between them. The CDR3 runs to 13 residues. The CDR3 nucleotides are TGTGCCAGCTCACCGGACAAGAACTATGGCTACACCTTC. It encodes CASSPDKNYGYTF.

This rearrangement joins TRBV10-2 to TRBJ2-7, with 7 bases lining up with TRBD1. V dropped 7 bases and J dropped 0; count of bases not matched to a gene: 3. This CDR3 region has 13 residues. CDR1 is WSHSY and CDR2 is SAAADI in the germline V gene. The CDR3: CASTGDSSYEQYF. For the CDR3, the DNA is TGCGCCAGCACTGGGGACAGCTCCTACGAGCAGTACTTC.

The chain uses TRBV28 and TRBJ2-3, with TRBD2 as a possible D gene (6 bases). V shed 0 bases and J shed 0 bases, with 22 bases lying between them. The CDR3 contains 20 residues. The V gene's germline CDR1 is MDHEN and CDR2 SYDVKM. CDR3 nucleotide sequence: TGTGCCAGCAGTTTATGGGCTATCTTTCGGGGGAGTACTAGCACAGATACGCAGTATTTT. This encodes CASSLWAIFRGSTSTDTQYF.

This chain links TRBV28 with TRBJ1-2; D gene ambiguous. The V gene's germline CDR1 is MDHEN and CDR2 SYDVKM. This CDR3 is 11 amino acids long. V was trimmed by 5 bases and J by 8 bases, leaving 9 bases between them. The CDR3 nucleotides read TGTGCCAGCAGTAACCGGGTCGGCTACACCTTC. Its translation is CASSNRVGYTF.

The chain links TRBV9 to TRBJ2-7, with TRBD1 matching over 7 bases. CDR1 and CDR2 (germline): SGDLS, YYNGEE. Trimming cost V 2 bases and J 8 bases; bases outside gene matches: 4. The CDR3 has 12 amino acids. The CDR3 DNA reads TGTGCCAGCAGCGTCCACAGGGGAAAGCAGTACTTC. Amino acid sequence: CASSVHRGKQYF. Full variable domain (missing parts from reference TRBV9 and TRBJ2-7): DSGVTQTPKHLITATGQRVTLRCSPRSGDLSVYWYQQSLDQGLQFLIQYYNGEERAKGNILERFSAQQFPDLHSELNLSSLELGDSALYFCASSVHRGKQYFGPGTRLTVT.

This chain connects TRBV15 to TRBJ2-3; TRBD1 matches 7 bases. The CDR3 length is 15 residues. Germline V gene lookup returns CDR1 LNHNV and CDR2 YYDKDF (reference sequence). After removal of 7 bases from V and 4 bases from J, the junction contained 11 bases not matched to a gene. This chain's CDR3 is CATKRTGLGPDTQYF. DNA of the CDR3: TGTGCCACCAAAAGGACAGGTCTGGGCCCAGATACGCAGTATTTT.

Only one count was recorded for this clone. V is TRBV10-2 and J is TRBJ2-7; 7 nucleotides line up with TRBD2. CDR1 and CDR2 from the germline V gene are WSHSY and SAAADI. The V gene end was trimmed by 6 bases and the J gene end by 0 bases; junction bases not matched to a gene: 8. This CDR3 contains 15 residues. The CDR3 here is CASRDPSGSSYEQYF. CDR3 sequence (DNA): TGCGCCAGCAGGGATCCTAGCGGTAGCTCCTACGAGCAGTACTTC.

The CDR3 region has the DNA TGTGCCAGCAGTTTCGCGAGCTCCTACGAGCAGTACTTC. This encodes CASSFASSYEQYF. The gene calls are TRBV27 and TRBJ2-7, with D unresolved. CDR3 size: 13 residues. Germline assignment: CDR1 MNHEY and CDR2 SMNVEV (reference sequence). V dropped 3 bases and J dropped 0 bases, with 6 bases sitting between them.

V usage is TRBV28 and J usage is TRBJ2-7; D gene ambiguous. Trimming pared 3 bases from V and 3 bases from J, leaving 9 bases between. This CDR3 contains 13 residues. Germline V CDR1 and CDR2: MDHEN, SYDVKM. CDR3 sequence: CASSFGFNYEQYF. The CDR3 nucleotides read TGTGCCAGCAGTTTTGGCTTTAACTACGAGCAGTACTTC.